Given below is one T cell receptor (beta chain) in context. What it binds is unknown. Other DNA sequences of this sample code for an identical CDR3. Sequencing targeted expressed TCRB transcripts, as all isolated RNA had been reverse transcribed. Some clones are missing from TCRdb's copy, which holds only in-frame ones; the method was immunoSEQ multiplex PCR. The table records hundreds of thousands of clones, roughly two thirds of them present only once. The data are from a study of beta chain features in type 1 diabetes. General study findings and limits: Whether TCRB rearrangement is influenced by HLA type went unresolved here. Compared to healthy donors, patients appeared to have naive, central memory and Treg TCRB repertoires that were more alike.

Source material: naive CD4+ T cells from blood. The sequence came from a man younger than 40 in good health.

The CDR3, as DNA: TGTGCCAGCAGCTTGAACGCGGGGCCCTACGAGCAGTACTTC. It translates to CASSLNAGPYEQYF. V is TRBV7-2 and J is TRBJ2-7; possibly TRBD2 for D (6 bases). The germline CDR1 and CDR2 sequences are SGHTA and FQGNSA. There are 14 residues in the CDR3. Trimming pared 3 bases from V and 2 bases from J, leaving 11 bases between.